This section outlines one T cell receptor beta chain sequence together with its context. Its antigen remains unidentified. CDR1 and CDR2 (germline): MNHNS, SASEGT. The CDR3 consists of 15 residues. Between the trimmed V and J ends, which lost 1 base and 3 bases, there was a span of 12 bases. This specimen belongs to a study of long-term antiretroviral therapy in people with HIV. At the level of the study: The earliest samples came from an era when ART typically awaited falling CD4 counts.

Study observations and caveats: Clones that had undergone expansion before ART prevailed in the repertoire throughout all time points. Diversity measured after ART increased yet remained under transplant donor controls.

Running of the v3.0 immunoSEQ assay took place at survey level. Sequencing aimed at roughly 35,000-55,000 T-cell genomes per sample. The data were produced by immunoSEQ multiplex PCR, yet TCRdb's version contains in-frame clones alone and is incomplete. Of about 30,000 clones in the sample, more than 75% were seen once. The chain joins TRBV6-1 to TRBJ1-1; D is ambiguous. This receptor was obtained from a woman between 25 and 40 years old with HIV. The starting material was unsorted PBMCs, obtained just under 2.9 years before starting antiretroviral therapy. The CDR3 nucleotides are TGTGCCAGCAGTGAAGGGCGGCTTGTGGACACTGAAGCTTTCTTT. Its protein product is CASSEGRLVDTEAFF.